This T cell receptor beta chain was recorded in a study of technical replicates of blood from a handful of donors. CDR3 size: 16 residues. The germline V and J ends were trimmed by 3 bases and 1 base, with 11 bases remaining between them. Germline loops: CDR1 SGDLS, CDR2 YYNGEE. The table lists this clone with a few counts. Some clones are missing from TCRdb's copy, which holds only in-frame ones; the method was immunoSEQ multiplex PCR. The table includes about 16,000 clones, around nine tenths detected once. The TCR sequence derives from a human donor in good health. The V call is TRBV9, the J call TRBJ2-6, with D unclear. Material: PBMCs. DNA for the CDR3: TGTGCCAGCAGCGCAGACGACACATCTGGGGCCAACGTCCTGACTTTC. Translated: CASSADDTSGANVLTF. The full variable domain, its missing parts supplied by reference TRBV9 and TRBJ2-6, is DSGVTQTPKHLITATGQRVTLRCSPRSGDLSVYWYQQSLDQGLQFLIQYYNGEERAKGNILERFSAQQFPDLHSELNLSSLELGDSALYFCASSADDTSGANVLTFGAGSRLTVL.